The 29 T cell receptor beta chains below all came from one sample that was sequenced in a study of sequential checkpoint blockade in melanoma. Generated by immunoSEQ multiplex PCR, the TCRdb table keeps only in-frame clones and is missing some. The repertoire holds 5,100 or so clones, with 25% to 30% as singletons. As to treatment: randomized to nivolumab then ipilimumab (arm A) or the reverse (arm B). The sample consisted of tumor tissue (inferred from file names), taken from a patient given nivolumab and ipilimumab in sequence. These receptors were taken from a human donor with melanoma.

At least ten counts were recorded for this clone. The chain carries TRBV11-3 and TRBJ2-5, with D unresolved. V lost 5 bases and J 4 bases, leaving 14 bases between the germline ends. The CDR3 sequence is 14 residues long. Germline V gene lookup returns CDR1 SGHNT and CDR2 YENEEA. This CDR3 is CASSLMGFGETQYF. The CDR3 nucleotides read TGTGCCAGCAGCCTAATGGGGTTCGGAGAGACCCAGTACTTC.

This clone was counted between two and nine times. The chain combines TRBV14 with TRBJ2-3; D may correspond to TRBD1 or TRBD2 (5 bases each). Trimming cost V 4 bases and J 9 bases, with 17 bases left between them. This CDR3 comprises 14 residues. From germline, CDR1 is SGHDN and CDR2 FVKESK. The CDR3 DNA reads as TGTGCCAGCAGCCGAGGGACCACCTCGGGGACGCAGTATTTT. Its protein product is CASSRGTTSGTQYF.

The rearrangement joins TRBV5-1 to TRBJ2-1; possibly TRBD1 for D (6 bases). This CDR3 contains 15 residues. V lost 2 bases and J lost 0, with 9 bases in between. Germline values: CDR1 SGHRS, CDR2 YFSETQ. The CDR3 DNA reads TGCGCCAGCAGCTTCCCCAGGGGCTCCTACAATGAGCAGTTCTTC. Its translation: CASSFPRGSYNEQFF.

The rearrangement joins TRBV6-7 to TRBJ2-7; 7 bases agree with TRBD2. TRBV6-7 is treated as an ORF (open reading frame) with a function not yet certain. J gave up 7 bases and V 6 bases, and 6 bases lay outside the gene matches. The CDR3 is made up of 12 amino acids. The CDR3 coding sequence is TGTGCCAGCAGCCCTTTCGGGGGGGAGCAGTACTTC. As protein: CASSPFGGEQYF.

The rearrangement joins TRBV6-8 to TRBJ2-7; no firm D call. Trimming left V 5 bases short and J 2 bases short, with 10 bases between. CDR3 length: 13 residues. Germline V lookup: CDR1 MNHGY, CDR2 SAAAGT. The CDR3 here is CASSVWQAYEQYF. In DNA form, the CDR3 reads TGTGCCAGCAGTGTTTGGCAGGCCTACGAGCAGTACTTC.

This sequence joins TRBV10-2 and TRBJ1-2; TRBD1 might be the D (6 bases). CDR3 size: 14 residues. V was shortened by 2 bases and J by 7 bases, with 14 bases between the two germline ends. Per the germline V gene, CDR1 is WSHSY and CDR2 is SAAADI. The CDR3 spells CASSEVTGDVGYTF. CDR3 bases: TGCGCCAGCAGTGAGGTGACAGGCGACGTTGGCTACACCTTC.

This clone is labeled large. CDR3 sequence: CSVVRDRGPDTGELFF. In nucleotides, the CDR3 is TGCAGCGTCGTCCGGGACAGGGGTCCCGACACCGGGGAGCTGTTTTTT. The V gene is TRBV29-1, the J gene TRBJ2-2; 10 bases match TRBD1. Germline trimming cut 6 bases from V and 3 bases from J; bases unmatched to any gene: 10. The CDR3 has 16 amino acids. Per germline, CDR1 SQVTM and CDR2 ANQGSEA.

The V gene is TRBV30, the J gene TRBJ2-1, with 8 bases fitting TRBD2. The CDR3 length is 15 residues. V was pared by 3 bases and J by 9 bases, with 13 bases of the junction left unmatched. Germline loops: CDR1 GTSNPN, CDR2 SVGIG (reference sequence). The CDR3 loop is CAWRRGALEHLEQFF. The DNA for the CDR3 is TGTGCCTGGAGGCGGGGGGCCCTAGAACATCTTGAGCAGTTCTTC. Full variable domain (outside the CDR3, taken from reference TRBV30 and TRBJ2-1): SQTIHQWPATLVQPVGSPLSLECTVEGTSNPNLYWYRQAAGRGLQLLFYSVGIGQISSEVPQNLSASRPQDRQFILSSKKLLLSDSGFYLCAWRRGALEHLEQFFGPGTRLTVL.

The CDR3 region is CASSLGLLTDTQYF. CDR3 nucleotides: TGTGCCAGCAGCCTGGGACTTCTTACAGATACGCAGTATTTT. The V gene is TRBV6-8, the J gene TRBJ2-3, with a tentative D call TRBD2 (6 bases). The V gene's germline CDR1 is MNHGY and CDR2 SAAAGT. The ends were cut back, 6 bases at V and 3 bases at J, with 13 bases in the middle. CDR3 size: 14 residues.

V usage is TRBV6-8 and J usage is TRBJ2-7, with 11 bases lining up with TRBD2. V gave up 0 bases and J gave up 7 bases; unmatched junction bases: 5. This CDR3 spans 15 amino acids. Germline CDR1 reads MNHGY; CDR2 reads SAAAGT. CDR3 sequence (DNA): TGTGCCAGCAGTTACTCAGGACTAGCGGGTGGGGAGCAGTACTTC. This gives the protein CASSYSGLAGGEQYF.

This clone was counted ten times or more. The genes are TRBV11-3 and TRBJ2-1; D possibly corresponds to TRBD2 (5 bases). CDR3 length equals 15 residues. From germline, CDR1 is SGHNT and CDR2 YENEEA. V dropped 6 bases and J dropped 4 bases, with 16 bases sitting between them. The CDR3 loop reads CASRPRGTGYNEQFF. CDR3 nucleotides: TGTGCCAGCAGACCCCGGGGTACCGGATACAATGAGCAGTTCTTC.

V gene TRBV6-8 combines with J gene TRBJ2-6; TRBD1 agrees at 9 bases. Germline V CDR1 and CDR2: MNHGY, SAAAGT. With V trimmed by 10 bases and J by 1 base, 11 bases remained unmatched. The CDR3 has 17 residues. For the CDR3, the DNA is TGTGCCATCTCTCCCGACAGGGGGAGGTCTGGGGCCAACGTCCTGACTTTC. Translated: CAISPDRGRSGANVLTF.

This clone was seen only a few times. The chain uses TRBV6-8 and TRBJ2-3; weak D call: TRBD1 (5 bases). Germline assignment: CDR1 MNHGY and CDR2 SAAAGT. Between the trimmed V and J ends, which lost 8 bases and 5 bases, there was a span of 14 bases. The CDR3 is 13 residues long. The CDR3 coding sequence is TGTGCCAGCGGGGCTACGGAAAGAGATACGCAGTATTTT. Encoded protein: CASGATERDTQYF.

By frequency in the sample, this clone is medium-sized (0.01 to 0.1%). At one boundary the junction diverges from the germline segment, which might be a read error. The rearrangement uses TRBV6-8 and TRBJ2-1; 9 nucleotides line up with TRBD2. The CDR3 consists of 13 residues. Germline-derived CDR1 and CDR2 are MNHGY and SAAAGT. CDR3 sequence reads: CAISGGLADEQFF. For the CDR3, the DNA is TGTGCCATCAGTGGGGGACTAGCCGATGAGCAGTTCTTC.

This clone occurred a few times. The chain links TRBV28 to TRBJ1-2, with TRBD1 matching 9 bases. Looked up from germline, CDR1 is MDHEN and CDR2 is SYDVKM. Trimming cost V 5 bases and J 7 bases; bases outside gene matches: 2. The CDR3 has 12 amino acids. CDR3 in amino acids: CASSTGGSGYTF. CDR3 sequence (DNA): TGTGCCAGCAGTACAGGGGGCAGTGGCTACACCTTC.

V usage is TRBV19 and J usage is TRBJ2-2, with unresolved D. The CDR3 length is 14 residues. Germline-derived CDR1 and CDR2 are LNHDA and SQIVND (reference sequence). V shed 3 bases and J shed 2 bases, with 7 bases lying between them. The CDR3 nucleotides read TGTGCCAGTAGTATTAGACGAAACACCGGGGAGCTGTTTTTT. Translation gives CASSIRRNTGELFF.

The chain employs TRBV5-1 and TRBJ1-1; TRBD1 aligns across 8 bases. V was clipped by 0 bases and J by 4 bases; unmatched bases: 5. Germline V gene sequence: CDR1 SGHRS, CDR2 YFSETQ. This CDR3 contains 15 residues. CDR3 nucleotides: TGCGCCAGCAGCTTGGGGACAGGGTCGACCACTGAAGCTTTCTTT. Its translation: CASSLGTGSTTEAFF.

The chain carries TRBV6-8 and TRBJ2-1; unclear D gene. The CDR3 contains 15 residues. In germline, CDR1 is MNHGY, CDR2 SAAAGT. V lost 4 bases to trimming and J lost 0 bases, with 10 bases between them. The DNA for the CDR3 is TGTGCCAGCAGTTGGCAGGCAAGCTCCTACAATGAGCAGTTCTTC. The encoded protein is CASSWQASSYNEQFF.

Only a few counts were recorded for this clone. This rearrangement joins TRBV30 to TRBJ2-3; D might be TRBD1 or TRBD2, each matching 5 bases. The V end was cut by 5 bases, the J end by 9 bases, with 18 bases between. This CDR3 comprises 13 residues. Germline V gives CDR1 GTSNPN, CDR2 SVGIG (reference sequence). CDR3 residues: CAWVPLGGRTQYF. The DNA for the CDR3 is TGTGCCTGGGTACCCCTTGGGGGAAGGACGCAGTATTTT.

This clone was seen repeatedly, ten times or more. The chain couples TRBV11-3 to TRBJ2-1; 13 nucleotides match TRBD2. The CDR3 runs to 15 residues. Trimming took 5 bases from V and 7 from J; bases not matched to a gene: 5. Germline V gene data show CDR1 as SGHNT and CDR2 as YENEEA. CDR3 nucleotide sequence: TGTGCCAGCAGCCCGACTAGCGGGAGGTGGAATGAGCAGTTCTTC. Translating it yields CASSPTSGRWNEQFF.

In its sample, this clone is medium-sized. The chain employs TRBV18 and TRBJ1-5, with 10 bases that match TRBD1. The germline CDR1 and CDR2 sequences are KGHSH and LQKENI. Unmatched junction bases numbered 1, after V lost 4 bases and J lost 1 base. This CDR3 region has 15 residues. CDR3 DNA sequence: TGTGCCAGCTCACGACAGGGGGCGAGCAATCAGCCCCAGCATTTT. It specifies CASSRQGASNQPQHF.

The CDR3 loop is CASSGTSGRYDEQFF. The CDR3 DNA reads as TGTGCCAGCAGTGGGACTAGCGGGAGGTATGATGAGCAGTTCTTC. The V gene is TRBV28, the J gene TRBJ2-1; 15 bases line up with TRBD2. V dropped 5 bases and J dropped 8; count of bases not matched to a gene: 4. Germline CDR1 reads MDHEN; CDR2 reads SYDVKM. The CDR3 length is 15 residues.

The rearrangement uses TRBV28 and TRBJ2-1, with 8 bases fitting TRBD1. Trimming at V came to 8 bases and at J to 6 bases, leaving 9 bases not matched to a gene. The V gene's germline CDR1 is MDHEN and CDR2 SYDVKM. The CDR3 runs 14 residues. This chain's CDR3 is CASGSFGQGNEQFF. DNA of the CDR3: TGTGCCAGCGGCTCCTTTGGACAGGGCAATGAGCAGTTCTTC.

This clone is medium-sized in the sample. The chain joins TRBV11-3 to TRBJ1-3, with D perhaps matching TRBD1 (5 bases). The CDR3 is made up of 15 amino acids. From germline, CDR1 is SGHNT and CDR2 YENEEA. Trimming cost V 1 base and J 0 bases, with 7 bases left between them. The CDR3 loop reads CASSLGGPSGNTIYF. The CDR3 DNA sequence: TGTGCCAGCAGCTTAGGGGGACCCTCTGGAAACACCATATATTTT.

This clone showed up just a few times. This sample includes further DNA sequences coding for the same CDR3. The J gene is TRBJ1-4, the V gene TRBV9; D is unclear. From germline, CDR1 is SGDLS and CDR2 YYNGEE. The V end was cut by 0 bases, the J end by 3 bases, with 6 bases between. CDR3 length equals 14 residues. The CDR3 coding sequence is TGTGCCAGCAGCGTAGACTTGGCTAATGAAAAACTGTTTTTT. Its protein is CASSVDLANEKLFF.

The CDR3 bases are TGTGCCAGCTCACCAAGTGGGTCCTCACAGGGAAGCAATCAGCCCCAGCATTTT. It codes for CASSPSGSSQGSNQPQHF. The J gene is TRBJ1-5, the V gene TRBV18; TRBD1 is a possible D gene (6 bases). CDR3 length: 18 amino acids. V was clipped by 2 bases and J by 1 base, with 18 bases between them. Germline V lookup: CDR1 KGHSH, CDR2 LQKENI. The full variable domain, in which reference TRBV18 and TRBJ1-5 provide the parts outside the CDR3, is NAGVMQNPRHLVRRRGQEARLRCSPMKGHSHVYWYRQLPEEGLKFMVYLQKENIIDESGMPKERFSAEFPKEGPSILRIQQVVRGDSAAYFCASSPSGSSQGSNQPQHFGDGTRLSIL.

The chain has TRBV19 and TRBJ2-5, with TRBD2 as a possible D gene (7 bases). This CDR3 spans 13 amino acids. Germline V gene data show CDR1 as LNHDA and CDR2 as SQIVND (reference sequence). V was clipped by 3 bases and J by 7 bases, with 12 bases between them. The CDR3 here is CASSIEGEGTQYF. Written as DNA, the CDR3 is TGTGCCAGTAGTATCGAGGGGGAGGGGACCCAGTACTTC.

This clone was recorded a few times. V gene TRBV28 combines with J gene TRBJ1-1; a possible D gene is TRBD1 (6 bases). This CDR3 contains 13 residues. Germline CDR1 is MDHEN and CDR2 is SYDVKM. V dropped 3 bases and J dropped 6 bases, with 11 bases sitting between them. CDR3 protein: CASSFGGRAEAFF. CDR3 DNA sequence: TGTGCCAGCAGTTTCGGGGGCAGGGCTGAAGCTTTCTTT.

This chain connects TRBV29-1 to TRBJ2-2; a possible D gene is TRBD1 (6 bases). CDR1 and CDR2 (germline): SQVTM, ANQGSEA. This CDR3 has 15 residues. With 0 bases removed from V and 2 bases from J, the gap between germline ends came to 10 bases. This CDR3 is CSVEDQGKNTGELFF. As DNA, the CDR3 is TGCAGCGTTGAAGATCAGGGGAAAAACACCGGGGAGCTGTTTTTT.